The next 20 T cell receptor beta chains were all read from a single sample in a study of T cell changes during pregnancy in multiple sclerosis. Some clones are missing from TCRdb's copy, which holds only in-frame ones; the method was immunoSEQ multiplex PCR. Of 50,000 to 60,000 clones in the sample, approximately 90% were seen once. Sequencing was performed on CD4+ T cells from peripheral blood mononuclear cells, taken in the third trimester of pregnancy. The receptors stem from a female donor with multiple sclerosis, enrolled in a pregnancy study.

This clone was picked up one time. The CDR3 region is CATSRDTGLKNTEAFF. CDR3 nucleotides: TGTGCCACCAGCAGAGATACAGGGCTGAAGAACACTGAAGCTTTCTTT. This sequence joins TRBV15 and TRBJ1-1; TRBD1 might be the D (6 bases). This CDR3 is built from 16 residues. The germline V gene encodes CDR1 LNHNV and CDR2 YYDKDF (reference sequence). Trimming took 0 bases from V and 1 from J, leaving 12 bases between them.

This clone came up once. This chain joins TRBV5-1 and TRBJ1-2; TRBD1 matches 7 bases. CDR3 length equals 14 residues. The V gene end was trimmed by 0 bases and the J gene end by 8 bases; junction bases not matched to a gene: 7. Germline V gene lookup returns CDR1 SGHRS and CDR2 YFSETQ. The CDR3 sequence is CASSLGNRGDGYTF. CDR3 DNA: TGCGCCAGCAGCTTGGGTAACAGGGGAGACGGCTACACCTTC.

This chain joins TRBV27 and TRBJ1-1; D gene unclear. There are 16 residues in the CDR3. The V gene lost 2 bases and the J gene lost 2 bases, with 15 bases spanning the gap. Germline CDR1 reads MNHEY; CDR2 reads SMNVEV (reference sequence). The CDR3 region has the DNA TGTGCCAGCAGTTTAAAGCCGGGAGGTTTTAACACTGAAGCTTTCTTT. This gives the protein CASSLKPGGFNTEAFF.

In DNA, the CDR3 is TGTGCCAGCAGCTTGAGGGCTAGCGACTCCTACAATGAGCAGTTCTTC. Its protein is CASSLRASDSYNEQFF. The J gene is TRBJ2-1, the V gene TRBV7-9; the D gene is possibly TRBD2 (6 bases). V lost 3 bases, J lost 0 bases, and 12 bases lay in between. The CDR3 runs to 16 residues. Germline CDR1 reads SEHNR; CDR2 reads FQNEAQ (reference sequence).

This sequence joins TRBV27 and TRBJ2-7, with a tentative D call TRBD1 (5 bases). In germline, CDR1 is MNHEY, CDR2 SMNVEV (reference sequence). Between the trimmed V and J ends, which lost 4 bases and 0 bases, there was a span of 16 bases. The CDR3 covers 16 residues. The CDR3 region is CASSYKGVSNSYEQYF. For the CDR3, the DNA is TGTGCCAGCAGTTATAAAGGGGTTAGTAACTCCTACGAGCAGTACTTC.

CDR3 sequence: CSVGDRGNSPLHF. For the CDR3, the DNA is TGCAGCGTGGGGGACAGGGGTAATTCACCCCTCCACTTT. J is TRBJ1-6 and V is TRBV29-1; 10 positions match TRBD1. The CDR3 loop spans 13 amino acids. V was clipped by 6 bases and J by 6 bases; unmatched bases: 2. CDR1 SQVTM and CDR2 ANQGSEA come from the germline V gene. Combining the CDR3 with reference TRBV29-1 and TRBJ1-6 gives the whole variable domain SAVISQKPSRDICQRGTSLTIQCQVDSQVTMMFWYRQQPGQSLTLIATANQGSEATYESGFVIDKFPISRPNLTFSTLTVSNMSPEDSSIYLCSVGDRGNSPLHFGNGTRLTVT.

The CDR3 loop is CARSGTSTDTQYF. DNA of the CDR3: TGTGCCCGTAGCGGGACTAGCACAGATACGCAGTATTTT. The V call is TRBV30, the J call TRBJ2-3; TRBD2 agrees at 8 bases. Germline V gene sequence: CDR1 GTSNPN, CDR2 SVGIG (reference sequence). V was pared by 8 bases and J by 0 bases, with 4 bases of the junction left unmatched. CDR3 length equals 13 residues.

The DNA of the CDR3 is TGCGCCAGCAGCTTGGTGGAAACAGGGATAAACACTGAAGCTTTCTTT. The encoded protein is CASSLVETGINTEAFF. The chain has TRBV5-1 and TRBJ1-1, with D maybe TRBD1 (6 bases). CDR3 length equals 16 residues. From germline, CDR1 is SGHRS and CDR2 YFSETQ. V was clipped by 0 bases and J by 2 bases, with 14 bases between them.

V gene TRBV7-9 combines with J gene TRBJ2-7; weak D call: TRBD2 (5 bases). The germline CDR1 and CDR2 sequences are SEHNR and FQNEAQ (reference sequence). This CDR3 region has 13 residues. Trimming cost V 1 base and J 6 bases, with 10 bases left between them. CDR3 sequence: CASSLGLAGEQYF. The DNA of the CDR3 is TGTGCCAGCAGCTTAGGGCTAGCAGGCGAGCAGTACTTC. The full variable domain, completed using reference TRBV7-9 and TRBJ2-7, is DTGVSQNPRHKITKRGQNVTFRCDPISEHNRLYWYRQTLGQGPEFLTYFQNEAQLEKSRLLSDRFSAERPKGSFSTLEIQRTEQGDSAMYLCASSLGLAGEQYFGPGTRLTVT.

The CDR3 region has the DNA TGTGCCAGCTCACTCCGAGGACAGGGGGCGTTTCTGGGTTCAGCCAAAAACATTCAGTACTTC. This codes for CASSLRGQGAFLGSAKNIQYF. This chain uses TRBV18 with TRBJ2-4; 11 nucleotides agree with TRBD1. Germline V gene sequence: CDR1 KGHSH, CDR2 LQKENI. Trimming cost V 4 bases and J 0 bases; bases outside gene matches: 17. The CDR3 length is 21 residues.

This clone occurred a few times. This CDR3 reads CASSRGTESDTQYF. The CDR3 nucleotides read TGTGCCAGTAGTCGGGGGACAGAATCAGATACGCAGTATTTT. The V and J genes are TRBV19 and TRBJ2-3, with D tentatively TRBD1 (7 bases). V lost 5 bases and J 4 bases, leaving 13 bases between the germline ends. CDR1 and CDR2 (germline): LNHDA, SQIVND (reference sequence). This CDR3 has 14 residues.

This sequence joins TRBV7-9 and TRBJ1-2; no firm D call. The CDR3 loop spans 15 amino acids. CDR1 and CDR2 from the germline V gene are SEHNR and FQNEAQ (reference sequence). V dropped 1 base and J dropped 4 bases, with 13 bases sitting between them. The CDR3, as DNA: TGTGCCAGCAGCTTAGGGCAGGTGGAGGTCTATGGCTACACCTTC. This gives the protein CASSLGQVEVYGYTF.

This chain connects TRBV5-5 to TRBJ1-1; D may be TRBD1 (6 bases). Germline V gene data show CDR1 as SGHKS and CDR2 as YYEKEE (reference sequence). V lost 0 bases and J 8 bases, leaving 14 bases between the germline ends. This CDR3 spans 14 amino acids. The CDR3 protein is CASSLVRQDNEAFF. The CDR3 nucleotides are TGTGCCAGCAGCTTGGTTAGACAGGACAACGAAGCTTTCTTT.

The CDR3 sequence: CASSNQPQGYGYTF. CDR3 coding DNA: TGTGCCAGCAGCAATCAACCCCAGGGCTATGGCTACACCTTC. The genes are TRBV9 and TRBJ1-2; possible D gene TRBD1, 5 bases. The CDR3 has 14 amino acids. The V gene lost 4 bases and the J gene lost 4 bases, with 14 bases spanning the gap. Germline CDR1 SGDLS, CDR2 YYNGEE.

V is TRBV7-8 and J is TRBJ1-2, with D tentatively TRBD1 (6 bases). The CDR3 sequence is 17 residues long. Germline V gene lookup returns CDR1 SGHVS and CDR2 FQNEAQ. V was clipped by 5 bases and J by 2 bases, with 21 bases between them. The CDR3 coding sequence is TGTGCCAGCAGCCTTACAGGGTTGATTGGTAACAACTATGGCTACACCTTC. Its translation: CASSLTGLIGNNYGYTF.

The chain employs TRBV11-3 and TRBJ1-1; TRBD1 matches 9 bases. The germline V gene encodes CDR1 SGHNT and CDR2 YENEEA. V lost 5 bases to trimming and J lost 3 bases; unmatched junction nucleotides: 7. This CDR3 has 15 amino acids. Here the CDR3 DNA reads TGTGCCAGCAGCCCGGGACAGGGCCGGGACACTGAAGCTTTCTTT. It translates to CASSPGQGRDTEAFF.

The V and J genes are TRBV5-1 and TRBJ2-7, with TRBD2 matching over 7 bases. The V gene end was trimmed by 0 bases and the J gene end by 5 bases; junction bases not matched to a gene: 17. The germline V gene encodes CDR1 SGHRS and CDR2 YFSETQ. The CDR3 has 18 amino acids. As DNA, the CDR3 is TGCGCCAGCAGCTTGGCTTTTTCAGGAATTGGGAGGGGAGACGAGCAGTACTTC. This gives the protein CASSLAFSGIGRGDEQYF.

This clone showed up just once. DNA for the CDR3: TGTGCCAGCAGTGAGCACGGGGGTTCCTATGGCTACACCTTC. This sequence encodes CASSEHGGSYGYTF. The chain employs TRBV6-4 and TRBJ1-2; TRBD1 is a possible D gene (5 bases). Trimming shortened V by 3 bases and J by 4 bases, and 12 bases separated the two germline ends. Looked up from germline, CDR1 is MRHNA and CDR2 is SNTAGT. The CDR3 runs to 14 residues.

V usage is TRBV2 and J usage is TRBJ2-1; D possibly corresponds to TRBD2 (6 bases). The CDR3 extends over 14 amino acids. Deletions cut 4 bases from V and 7 bases from J, with 14 bases between. The V gene's germline CDR1 is SNHLY and CDR2 FYNNEI. The chain's CDR3 is CASSGGTFSNEQFF. The CDR3 nucleotides read TGTGCCAGCAGTGGGGGGACTTTCTCAAATGAGCAGTTCTTC.

The table lists this clone with many counts. The chain is built from TRBV5-1 and TRBJ1-1; no reliable D call. V lost 0 bases and J lost 5, with 11 bases in between. Germline CDR1 is SGHRS and CDR2 is YFSETQ. The length of the CDR3 is 14 residues. CDR3 amino acids: CASSLADGGTEAFF. For the CDR3, the DNA is TGCGCCAGCAGCTTGGCAGACGGAGGAACTGAAGCTTTCTTT. Filled out from reference TRBV5-1 and TRBJ1-1, the complete variable domain reads KAGVTQTPRYLIKTRGQQVTLSCSPISGHRSVSWYQQTPGQGLQFLFEYFSETQRNKGNFPGRFSGRQFSNSRSEMNVSTLELGDSALYLCASSLADGGTEAFFGQGTRLTVV.